This T cell receptor beta chain derives from a study of T cell responses to AZD1222 COVID-19 vaccine (dated by TCRdb to the early 2020s). Concerning the study at large: A total of 230 or so trial participants underwent TCR sequencing, of whom 207 received two doses of AZD1222 and about 25 received two doses of the MenACWY control vaccine. Trial participants were enrolled into age subgroups of 18-55, 56-69 and 70-plus years, which contained approximately 150, 28 and 58 TCR-sequenced participants, respectively. Paper-wide results and their limitations: Nearly half of unique spike-specific TCRs reportedly recognized epitopes outside regions mutated in the B.1.351 and B.1.1.7 variants. Vaccine-associated CD4 TCRs spanned the whole spike protein, with dominant responses in regions 160-218 and 743-854. Participants were mostly white British and included more females than males, and it was suggested by the authors that clonal diversity may have been underestimated. Conclusions about previously exposed vaccinees were limited because only six AZD1222 recipients were SARS-CoV-2 seropositive at baseline. After two AZD1222 doses, spike-specific TCR breadth and depth were significantly higher than at day 0 and than in MenACWY recipients. In the small 56-69-year group, the increase in depth fell short of significance, most likely because of low power. Because no day 14 peak-response samples were available, the repertoires could be characterized only after the peak T cell response.

The CDR3 regions of human TCRbeta chains were analyzed by immunosequencing. From the authors' description of their analysis: Repertoire TCRs were matched against a reference library of SARS-CoV-2-specific TCRs generated with the MIRA antigen-specificity platform. Breadth meant the fraction of unique TCRs that were SARS-CoV-2-associated, whereas depth meant the fraction of total T cells that were SARS-CoV-2-associated. Using the MIRA data, each spike-specific TCR was assigned both to the spike region to which the TCR was reactive and to a CD4 or CD8 class. Log10-transformed breadth and depth values were compared by one-way ANOVA with Sidak's multiple comparisons tests. What TCRdb holds here is the immuneACCESS table cut down to in-frame rearrangements. Part of the clones is not present; checked against another copy, under half of the missing clones reflect an unresolved V gene, and the others are unexplained. Clonal size and the V and J genes are those of that table, whereas D and trimming came from the DNA. Counted in this sample were over 130,000 clones; 91% of them appeared once. The ten largest clones take up 7.5% to 9.5% of the sample.

According to the study, the label for this sample's time point signals: about 28 days (+/-7) after the second vaccine dose. What the treatment or condition label conveys for this sample: meningococcal conjugate vaccine given as trial control. Samples from vaccinated people were obtained from the UK trials COV001 and COV002, which included a single-blind randomized controlled phase 2/3 trial of AZD1222 (ChAdOx1 nCoV-19) in healthy adults. Trial participant PBMC samples were collected at day 0 and day 28 after the second dose for TCRbeta chain sequencing. A note on this clone: Its antigen is unknown. Qualities for individual bases were not recorded, and no much larger clone is one base off.

The source material was peripheral blood, sampled 28 days after the second dose of the MenACWY control vaccine. The clonotype originates from an adult who received the MenACWY meningococcal vaccine as a control.

The DNA is TGTGCCAGCAGCCCGGATAGGGCCGAGCAGTACTTC. Translated, this is CASSPDRAEQYF. The chain joins TRBV7-8 to TRBJ2-7; no D gene call is confident. CDR1 and CDR2, looked up from the germline V gene, are SGHVS and FQNEAQ. CDR3 length: 12 amino acids, cysteine to phenylalanine. The CDR3 DNA has 36 bases and is translated from base 1. V loses 5 bases of germline sequence and J loses 6 bases, and the interval between the two ends is 11 bases.